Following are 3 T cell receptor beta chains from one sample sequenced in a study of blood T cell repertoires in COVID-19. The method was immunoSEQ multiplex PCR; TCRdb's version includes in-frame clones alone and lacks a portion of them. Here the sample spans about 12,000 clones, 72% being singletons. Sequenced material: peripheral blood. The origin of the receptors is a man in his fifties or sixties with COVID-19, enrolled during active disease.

The CDR3 region is CASSYPGTGNTEAFF. The CDR3 nucleotides are TGTGCCAGCAGTTACCCCGGGACAGGGAACACTGAAGCTTTCTTT. V usage is TRBV6-5 and J usage is TRBJ1-1, with 8 bases identical to TRBD1. Germline trimming cut 2 bases from V and 1 base from J; bases unmatched to any gene: 3. The CDR3 contains 15 residues. The germline V gene has CDR1 MNHEY and CDR2 SVGAGI.

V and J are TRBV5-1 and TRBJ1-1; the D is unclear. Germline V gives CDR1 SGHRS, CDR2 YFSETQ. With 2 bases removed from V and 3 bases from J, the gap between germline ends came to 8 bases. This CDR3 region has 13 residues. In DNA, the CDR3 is TGCGCCAGCAGCTTTACGGGAGACACTGAAGCTTTCTTT. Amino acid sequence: CASSFTGDTEAFF.

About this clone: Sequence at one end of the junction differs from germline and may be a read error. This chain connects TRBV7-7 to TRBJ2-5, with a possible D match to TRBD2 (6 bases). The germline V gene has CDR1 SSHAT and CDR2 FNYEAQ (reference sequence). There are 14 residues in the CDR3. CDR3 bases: TGTGCTAGCAGCTTAGCCGGGACTCCGGAGACCCAGTACTTC. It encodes CASSLAGTPETQYF.